The rows below give T cell receptor beta chains drawn from one sample of a study of T cells expressing NK-cell markers. Reanalyzing the 5' RACE reads, TCRdb keeps one entry per CDR3 protein, without DNA. This table holds 400,000 to 450,000 distinct CDR3 sequences. The sequenced material came from blood T cells: a sorted CD56 or NKG2C T cell subset, CD4+ or CD8+ T cells, or bulk PBMC T cells (not recorded which). Receptors originate from a woman between 18 and 70 years old in good health. Both conserved end residues are part of each CDR3.

j_call v_call cdr3_aa
TRBJ2-2 TRBV29-1 CSAGHRNTGELFF
TRBJ2-1 TRBV9 CASSVEAVAPSSYNEQFF
TRBJ1-2 TRBV7-9 CASSLQGDGYTF
TRBJ2-7 TRBV20-1 CSADEDRVDEQYF
TRBJ2-3 TRBV11-2 CASSLHTVTDTQYF
TRBJ2-2 TRBV9 CASSPRGGITGELFF
TRBJ2-1 TRBV19 CASGLAGSSYNEQFF
TRBJ2-1 TRBV12-3/TRBV12-4 CASSNPHQSGTEQFF
TRBJ2-3 TRBV11-1 CASSLGLRGLAGLSDTQYF
TRBJ1-5 TRBV11-2 CASSLGHGQPQHF
TRBJ2-7 TRBV7-2 CASSRRLFQSYEQYF
TRBJ1-2 TRBV19 CASSYGWGYTF
TRBJ2-5 TRBV9 CASSVVAGGRETQYF
TRBJ2-1 TRBV9 CASSVGTSGRSYNEQFF
TRBJ1-1 TRBV29-1 CSVGQGHTEAFF
TRBJ1-1 TRBV5-1 CASSLASGGRSTEAFF
TRBJ2-3 TRBV6-1 CASISGERGHTDTQYF
TRBJ1-6 TRBV27 CASSFRNRENSPLHF
TRBJ1-5 TRBV7-9 CASSPPDALLPQHF
TRBJ1-5 TRBV6-5 CASSLGNSQPQHF
TRBJ2-5 TRBV6-2/TRBV6-3 CASSYDQGGGETQYF
TRBJ2-1 TRBV9 CASSVVGNYNEQFF
TRBJ2-5 TRBV12-3/TRBV12-4 CASKPPIGLMKETQYF
TRBJ2-1 TRBV20-1 CSARPGAYNEQFF
TRBJ2-2 TRBV7-6 CASSSQVRGELFF
TRBJ2-5 TRBV4-3 CASSQATGRETQYF
TRBJ2-7 TRBV4-1 CASSQTREQYF
TRBJ2-1 TRBV19 CASSSRIGSSYNEQFF
TRBJ2-2 TRBV7-9 CAAGADTGELFF
TRBJ2-5 TRBV15 CATSREGPSGGETQYF
TRBJ2-7 TRBV10-3 CAISESQSEQYF
TRBJ2-2 TRBV19 CASSSGTVNTGELFF
TRBJ1-4 TRBV12-3/TRBV12-4 CASSLPGGQGFEKLFF
TRBJ1-1 TRBV6-2/TRBV6-3 CASSYGQLNTEAFF
TRBJ2-7 TRBV29-1 CSVLGTSGRDYEQYF
TRBJ2-1 TRBV5-1 CASLPGLAYNEQFF
TRBJ2-4 TRBV7-9 CASSPPVAGKNIQYF
TRBJ2-5 TRBV25-1 CASSESVDKHLETQYF
TRBJ2-1 TRBV4-1 CASSQGGTGSSYNEQFF
TRBJ2-5 TRBV7-2 CASSSYVQETQYF
TRBJ2-3 TRBV4-3 CASSPLGTLDTQYF
TRBJ2-2 TRBV13 CASSHTGGGVELFF
TRBJ1-1 TRBV5-1 CASSSQGGLTEAFF
TRBJ2-1 TRBV27 CASSGAGYEQFF
TRBJ2-3 TRBV19 CASSTGSRGYTDTQYF
TRBJ2-5 TRBV20-1 CSARTYPGPRETQYF
TRBJ1-5 TRBV12-3/TRBV12-4 CASSGQVSQPQHF
TRBJ1-1 TRBV7-2 CASSLGSWNTEAFF
TRBJ2-4 TRBV6-1 CASSPGDDVAKNIQYF
TRBJ2-1 TRBV4-2 CASSREGSSYNEQFF
TRBJ2-2 TRBV4-3 CASRRGEDTGELFF
TRBJ2-1 TRBV20-1 CSAREDPVLNEQFF
TRBJ2-1 TRBV4-3 CASSQDSRAVDEQFF